Listed here are 18 T cell receptor beta chains from one sample, sequenced in a study of cytomegalovirus exposure and HLA in healthy donors. This table comes from immunoSEQ multiplex PCR, and its TCRdb copy is limited to in-frame clones, with some not included. The sample lists about 130,000 clones, roughly 89% seen once, with approximately 1.2% in the top ten. Sequenced sample: PBMCs. Source of these receptors: a young woman in good health and CMV-seronegative.

V usage is TRBV6-5 and J usage is TRBJ1-1; D possibly corresponds to TRBD1 (5 bases). Trimming pared 0 bases from V and 0 bases from J, leaving 8 bases between. The CDR3 sequence is 15 residues long. In germline, CDR1 is MNHEY, CDR2 SVGAGI. CDR3 loop: CASSYSRTLNTEAFF. In DNA form, the CDR3 reads TGTGCCAGCAGTTACTCGAGGACACTGAACACTGAAGCTTTCTTT.

The V gene is TRBV10-3, the J gene TRBJ2-3; 9 bases align to TRBD1. CDR3 size: 13 residues. Trimming removed 10 bases from V and 5 bases from J; junction bases left unmatched: 7. Germline CDR1 reads ENHRY; CDR2 reads SYGVKD. CDR3 sequence reads: CATTGQGQDTQYF. The CDR3 DNA reads TGTGCCACCACCGGACAGGGGCAAGATACGCAGTATTTT.

The table lists this clone with a few counts. This chain connects TRBV27 to TRBJ2-2; D is ambiguous. V lost 6 bases to trimming and J lost 7 bases, with 6 bases between them. The CDR3 consists of 11 residues. The germline CDR1 and CDR2 sequences are MNHEY and SMNVEV (reference sequence). The CDR3 DNA follows: TGTGCCAGCAGCCTATTCGGGGAGCTGTTTTTT. Encoded protein: CASSLFGELFF.

This chain links TRBV18 with TRBJ2-1; the D gene is possibly TRBD2 (6 bases). CDR1 is KGHSH, CDR2 LQKENI, per germline. Deletions cut 4 bases from V and 7 bases from J, with 14 bases between. The CDR3 is made up of 14 amino acids. The CDR3 is CASSRGDRANEQFF. The CDR3 DNA reads as TGTGCCAGCTCACGGGGGGACCGGGCTAATGAGCAGTTCTTC.

This chain uses TRBV10-3 with TRBJ1-1; 9 nucleotides align to TRBD1. The CDR3 is 14 residues long. Germline CDR1 is ENHRY and CDR2 is SYGVKD. J lost 4 bases, V lost 7 bases, and 7 bases had no gene match. Here the CDR3 DNA reads TGTGCCATCACTGGGACAGGGACTGCCACTGAAGCTTTCTTT. Protein sequence: CAITGTGTATEAFF.

The chain combines TRBV9 with TRBJ2-1; tentatively, D is TRBD1 (6 bases). V lost 2 bases and J 6 bases, leaving 9 bases between the germline ends. Germline V gene lookup returns CDR1 SGDLS and CDR2 YYNGEE. The CDR3 loop spans 13 amino acids. The chain's CDR3 is CASSVGRGNEQFF. Written as DNA, the CDR3 is TGTGCCAGCAGCGTCGGCAGGGGCAATGAGCAGTTCTTC.

The chain has TRBV11-2 and TRBJ2-2, with TRBD2 identical over 8 bases. The CDR3 contains 15 residues. Germline trimming cut 6 bases from V and 6 bases from J; bases unmatched to any gene: 9. CDR1 and CDR2 (germline): SGHAT, FQNNGV. CDR3 nucleotide sequence: TGTGCCAGCAGTCCGGGGGGGCTCCCACCCGGGGAGCTGTTTTTT. Translation gives CASSPGGLPPGELFF.

The rearrangement uses TRBV5-1 and TRBJ2-1; tentatively, D is TRBD2 (5 bases). V dropped 4 bases and J dropped 13 bases, with 24 bases sitting between them. The CDR3 is 15 amino acids. Germline loops: CDR1 SGHRS, CDR2 YFSETQ. The CDR3 region has the DNA TGCGCCAGCAGCCCGACCGGGGAGATCTCTGGCTCACAGTTCTTC. Translation gives CASSPTGEISGSQFF.

The V gene is TRBV5-6, the J gene TRBJ2-5, with D tentatively TRBD1 or TRBD2 (5 bases each). This CDR3 contains 14 residues. The germline V gene encodes CDR1 SGHDT and CDR2 YYEEEE. V lost 4 bases, J lost 5 bases, and 15 bases lay in between. The CDR3: CASSMDTRRETQYF. CDR3 bases: TGTGCCAGCAGCATGGACACCCGGAGGGAGACCCAGTACTTC.

V usage is TRBV2 and J usage is TRBJ2-3, with 7 bases that match TRBD1. The CDR3 sequence is 13 residues long. The V and J ends lost 6 bases and 8 bases, in that order; junction bases with no gene match: 8. CDR1 and CDR2 from the germline V gene are SNHLY and FYNNEI. This chain's CDR3 is CASRSQGMGTQYF. The CDR3 region has the DNA TGTGCCAGCAGGTCACAGGGGATGGGTACGCAGTATTTT.

The rearrangement uses TRBV9 and TRBJ2-7; 9 positions match TRBD1. The CDR3 sequence is 15 residues long. Germline V gene data show CDR1 as SGDLS and CDR2 as YYNGEE. Trimming at V came to 1 base and at J to 4 bases, leaving 6 bases not matched to a gene. CDR3 nucleotide sequence: TGTGCCAGCAGCGTAAGGACAGGGGAAAGATACGAGCAGTACTTC. It encodes CASSVRTGERYEQYF.

The J gene is TRBJ1-2, the V gene TRBV6-1, with 8 bases matching TRBD1. CDR3 length equals 15 residues. CDR1 is MNHNS and CDR2 is SASEGT in the germline V gene. J lost 7 bases, V lost 2 bases, and 9 bases had no gene match. This chain's CDR3 is CASSEFQGAEAGYTF. The DNA of the CDR3 is TGTGCCAGCAGTGAATTCCAGGGGGCGGAGGCTGGCTACACCTTC.

This chain links TRBV5-1 with TRBJ2-1; 8 bases line up with TRBD2. The ends lost 0 bases at V and 8 bases at J; junction bases unmatched: 7. The CDR3 is 15 amino acids. From germline, CDR1 is SGHRS and CDR2 YFSETQ. The CDR3 nucleotides are TGCGCCAGCAGCTTGGGCGCCGGGGGGGCCGATGAGCAGTTCTTC. This encodes CASSLGAGGADEQFF.

This CDR3 is CASSFITGGNEQFF. The CDR3 region has the DNA TGCGCCAGCAGCTTTATTACGGGGGGTAATGAGCAGTTCTTC. This chain connects TRBV5-1 to TRBJ2-1; 7 nucleotides line up with TRBD2. The V gene end was trimmed by 2 bases and the J gene end by 7 bases; junction bases not matched to a gene: 6. This CDR3 has 14 residues. Germline V CDR1 and CDR2: SGHRS, YFSETQ.

The rearrangement uses TRBV2 and TRBJ1-1; maybe TRBD1 (6 bases). V was clipped by 7 bases and J by 11 bases, with 23 bases between them. CDR1 and CDR2 (germline): SNHLY, FYNNEI. The CDR3 contains 14 residues. CDR3 nucleotides: TGTGCCAGCATCTTGGCAGGGGATGTACTTGGGGCTTTCTTT. It codes for CASILAGDVLGAFF.

The rearrangement uses TRBV27 and TRBJ2-1; 12 nucleotides line up with TRBD2. The CDR3 totals 19 residues. The junction had 16 bases not matched to a gene; V was cut back by 5 bases and J by 5 bases. Germline assignment: CDR1 MNHEY and CDR2 SMNVEV (reference sequence). The CDR3: CASSLRPTSGGPLHNEQFF. CDR3 nucleotide sequence: TGTGCCAGCAGTCTACGCCCGACTAGCGGGGGCCCACTCCACAATGAGCAGTTCTTC.

Concerning this clone itself: One end of the junction fails to match germline, which may point to a read error. The rearrangement uses TRBV9 and TRBJ1-1; D not certain. This CDR3 is 15 amino acids long. Germline lookup yields CDR1 SGDLS and CDR2 YYNGEE. Written as DNA, the CDR3 is TGTGCCAGCAGCGTAGATGCAGGCTGGAACTCTGAAGCTTTCTTT. Its protein is CASSVDAGWNSEAFF.

The chain is built from TRBV2 and TRBJ2-5, with 8 bases fitting TRBD1. This CDR3 contains 13 residues. Per germline, CDR1 SNHLY and CDR2 FYNNEI. The V segment lost 4 bases and the J segment 11 bases; nucleotides outside the gene matches: 9. Written as DNA, the CDR3 is TGTGCCAGCAGTGCCACCTTCCGGACAGGGCAGTACTTC. Protein product: CASSATFRTGQYF. The full variable domain, rest sourced from reference TRBV2 and TRBJ2-5, is EPEVTQTPSHQVTQMGQEVILRCVPISNHLYFYWYRQILGQKVEFLVSFYNNEISEKSEIFDDQFSVERPDGSNFTLKIRSTKLEDSAMYFCASSATFRTGQYFGPGTRLLVL.